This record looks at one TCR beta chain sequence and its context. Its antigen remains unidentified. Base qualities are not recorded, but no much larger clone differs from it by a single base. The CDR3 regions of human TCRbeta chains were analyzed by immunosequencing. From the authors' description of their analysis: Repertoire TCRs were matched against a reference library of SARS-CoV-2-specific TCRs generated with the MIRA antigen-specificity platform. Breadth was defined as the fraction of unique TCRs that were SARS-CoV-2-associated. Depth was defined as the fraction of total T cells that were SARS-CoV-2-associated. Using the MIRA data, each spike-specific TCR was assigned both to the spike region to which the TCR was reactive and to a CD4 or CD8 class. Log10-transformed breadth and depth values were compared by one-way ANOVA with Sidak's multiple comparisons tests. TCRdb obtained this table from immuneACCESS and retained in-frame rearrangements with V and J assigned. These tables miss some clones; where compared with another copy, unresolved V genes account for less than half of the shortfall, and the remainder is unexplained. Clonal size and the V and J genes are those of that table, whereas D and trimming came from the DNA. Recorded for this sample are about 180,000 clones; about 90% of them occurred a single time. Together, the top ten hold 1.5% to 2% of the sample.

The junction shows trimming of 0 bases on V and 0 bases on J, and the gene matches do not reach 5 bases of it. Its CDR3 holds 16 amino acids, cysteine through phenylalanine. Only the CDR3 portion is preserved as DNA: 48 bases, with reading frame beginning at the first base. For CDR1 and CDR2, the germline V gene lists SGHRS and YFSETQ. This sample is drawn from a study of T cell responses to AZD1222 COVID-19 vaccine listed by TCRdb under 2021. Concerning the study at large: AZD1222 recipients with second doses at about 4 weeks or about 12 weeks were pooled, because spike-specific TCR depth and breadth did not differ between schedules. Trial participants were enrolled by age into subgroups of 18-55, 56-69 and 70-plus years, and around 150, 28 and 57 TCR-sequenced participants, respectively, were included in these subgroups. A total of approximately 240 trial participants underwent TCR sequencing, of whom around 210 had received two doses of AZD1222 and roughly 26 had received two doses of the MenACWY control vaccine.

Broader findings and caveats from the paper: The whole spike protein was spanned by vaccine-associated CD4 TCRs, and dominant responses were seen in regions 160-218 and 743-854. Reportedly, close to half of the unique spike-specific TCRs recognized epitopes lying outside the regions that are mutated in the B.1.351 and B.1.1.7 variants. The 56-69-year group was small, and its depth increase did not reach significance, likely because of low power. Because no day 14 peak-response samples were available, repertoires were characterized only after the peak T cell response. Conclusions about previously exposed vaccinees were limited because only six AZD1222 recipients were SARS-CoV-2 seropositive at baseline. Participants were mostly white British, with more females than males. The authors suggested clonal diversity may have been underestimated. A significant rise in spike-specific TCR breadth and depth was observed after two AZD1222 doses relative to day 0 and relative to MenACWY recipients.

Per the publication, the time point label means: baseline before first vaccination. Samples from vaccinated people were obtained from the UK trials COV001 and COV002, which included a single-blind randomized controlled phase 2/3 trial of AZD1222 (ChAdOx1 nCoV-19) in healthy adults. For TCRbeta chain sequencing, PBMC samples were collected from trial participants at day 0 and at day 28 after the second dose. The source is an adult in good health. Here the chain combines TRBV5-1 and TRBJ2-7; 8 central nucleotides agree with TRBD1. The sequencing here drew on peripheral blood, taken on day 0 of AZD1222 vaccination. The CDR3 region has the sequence CASSLAGQALSYEQYF. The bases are TGCGCCAGCAGCTTGGCGGGACAGGCCCTCTCCTACGAGCAGTACTTC. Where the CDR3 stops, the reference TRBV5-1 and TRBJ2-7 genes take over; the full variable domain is KAGVTQTPRYLIKTRGQQVTLSCSPISGHRSVSWYQQTPGQGLQFLFEYFSETQRNKGNFPGRFSGRQFSNSRSEMNVSTLELGDSALYLCASSLAGQALSYEQYFGPGTRLTVT.